This T cell receptor beta chain was recovered during a study of blood T cell repertoires in COVID-19 (TCRdb year 2020). General notes on the study: Samples covering the acute and convalescent phases of COVID-19 were provided by collaborators in the United States, Italy and Spain. The prospective study material was composed of cDNA or gDNA derived from T cells, B-cell-depleted T cells, or PBMCs. The dataset comprised deeply sampled blood TCRbeta repertoires from subjects exposed to, actively infected with, or recovered from COVID-19. The repertoires were made available in a free public database intended to serve as a resource for research on the immune response to SARS-CoV-2. The samples were drawn from two sources: the first 160 participants of the ongoing ImmuneRACE study, and fewer than 1,500 subjects contributed by 6 global collaborators. Nearly every sample came with metadata listing a de-identified subject ID, COVID-19 status, age in years and sex. Where available, HLA class I and class II types were obtained from metadata supplied by the sample provider rather than from assay-based typing. What the study reported, not specific to this receptor: The amount of clinical and demographic metadata varied by source and participant and was provided uncurated.

At one collaborating source in Seattle, patients were enrolled during active infection and were followed longitudinally through the course of disease. The collaborating institutions used their own protocols to collect whole blood in K2EDTA tubes. For TCRbeta analysis, collaborators shipped samples in one of three forms: frozen whole blood, isolated PBMCs, or DNA extracted from either of those sample types. This clone was seen more than once but under ten times. Its antigen remains undetermined. Base qualities are missing; no much larger clone stands one base away. The V end loses 2 bases and the J end loses 5 bases, and a stretch of 14 bases separates them. The CDR3 measures 15 amino acids from cysteine to phenylalanine. The retained sequence is limited to the CDR3, 45 bases, with the frame set at the first base. TCRbeta CDR3 regions were amplified from genomic DNA using the immunoSEQ Assay, a bias-controlled multiplex PCR. On the authors' methods: The number of nucleated cells in each sample was estimated from the amplification of reference gene primers within the assay. Sequence reads were collapsed and filtered to measure the absolute abundance of every unique TCRbeta CDR3 rearrangement. Productive Simpson clonality was computed per sample as the square root of Simpson's diversity index over productive rearrangements. This immuneACCESS table, as held by TCRdb, lists in-frame sequences with V and J called but not all clones. Of the missing ones, under half trace to an unresolved V gene in checked studies; the others have no known cause. D and trimming come from the DNA, and the V and J calls and clone size come from that table. In all, the sample holds about 530,000 clones, and around 90% of those were seen once. The top ten hold less than 9.5% of the sample.

Recombination linked TRBV5-3 to TRBJ1-5; possibly the D gene is TRBD1, per 5 matching bases. TRBV5-3 qualifies as an ORF whose function is uncertain. The receptor was derived from a woman in her forties or fifties with COVID-19, enrolled during active disease. Material: peripheral blood. The DNA sequence is TGTGCCAGAAGCTTTGGGACTTTCGAGGATCAGCCCCAGCATTTT. Translated, it reads CARSFGTFEDQPQHF.